These 26 T cell receptor beta chains originate from one sample sequenced in a study of T cells in Graves' hyperthyroidism and ophthalmopathy. Regions amplified from RNA transcripts were the TCR beta CDR3 regions. HTBI primers were the set used in a first-round RT-PCR of the TCR CDR3. TCRdb redid the calling of the multiplex PCR reads with MiXCR, one entry per CDR3 protein. The table records 350,000 or so distinct CDR3 sequences, about a sixth of them present only once. The sample comprised blood. Receptor source: a woman in her thirties with Graves' hyperthyroidism that later progressed to Graves' ophthalmopathy.

The sample holds many counts of this clonotype. The chain links TRBV7-9 to TRBJ1-1; D perhaps matches TRBD1 (5 bases). CDR3 length equals 15 residues. V was clipped by 5 bases and J by 4 bases, with 17 bases between them. Germline loops: CDR1 SEHNR, CDR2 FQNEAQ (reference sequence). CDR3 DNA sequence: TGTGCCAGCAGCCGCCCGGACCTAGGGGTCACTGAAGCTTTCTTT. Protein sequence: CASSRPDLGVTEAFF.

This clonotype was seen many times. V and J are TRBV27 and TRBJ1-2, with a weak D call TRBD1 (5 bases). V was cut by 6 bases and J by 13 bases, with 18 bases left in between. This CDR3 region has 12 residues. CDR1 is MNHEY and CDR2 is SMNVEV in the germline V gene (reference sequence). The DNA for the CDR3 is TGTGCCAGCAGCCCTTTAGGGACCCACCCCACCTTC. Translated, it gives CASSPLGTHPTF.

The V gene is TRBV19, the J gene TRBJ1-5, with D tentatively TRBD1 (5 bases). Trimming shortened V by 8 bases and J by 4 bases, and 18 bases separated the two germline ends. The CDR3 is 15 residues long. Germline-derived CDR1 and CDR2 are LNHDA and SQIVND (reference sequence). The CDR3 protein is CASAVLDTENQPQHF. In nucleotides, the CDR3 is TGTGCCAGTGCAGTCCTGGACACGGAAAATCAGCCCCAGCATTTT.

The sample holds a few counts of this clonotype. The chain uses TRBV5-1 and TRBJ2-1; TRBD2 matches at 8 bases. Germline CDR1 and CDR2: SGHRS and YFSETQ. This CDR3 has 17 residues. Trimming took 1 base from V and 5 from J; bases not matched to a gene: 11. The CDR3 protein is CASSLMPAGDLDNEQFF. CDR3 in DNA: TGCGCCAGCAGCTTGATGCCAGCGGGGGATCTGGACAATGAGCAGTTCTTC.

This clonotype was seen at least ten times. This chain links TRBV13 with TRBJ2-5, with 9 nucleotides matching TRBD1. CDR1 and CDR2 from the germline V gene are PRHDT and FYEKMQ (reference sequence). The J segment lost 2 bases and the V segment lost 0 bases, leaving 1 base of the junction unmatched. There are 15 residues in the CDR3. CDR3 region: CASSLGGTGQETQYF. Written as DNA, the CDR3 is TGTGCCAGCAGCTTAGGCGGGACAGGGCAAGAGACCCAGTACTTC.

In the case of this clonotype: A much larger clone lies one base from this, so it may be a read error. The chain employs TRBV7-2 and TRBJ2-1; D possibly corresponds to TRBD1 (6 bases). The length of the CDR3 is 18 residues. CDR1 is SGHTA and CDR2 is FQGNSA in the germline V gene. The CDR3 coding sequence is TGTGCCCGCAGCTTAGAGTTGTCAGACAGGACAACCTACAATGAGCAGTTCTTC. This codes for CARSLELSDRTTYNEQFF. Full variable domain (remainder filled in from reference TRBV7-2 and TRBJ2-1): GAGVSQSPSNKVTEKGKDVELRCDPISGHTALYWYRQSLGQGLEFLIYFQGNSAPDKSGLPSDRFSAERTGGSVSTLTIQRTQQEDSAVYLCARSLELSDRTTYNEQFFGPGTRLTVL.

This clonotype was recorded at least ten times. This chain links TRBV11-2 with TRBJ1-1; D gene uncertain. The V gene lost 7 bases and the J gene lost 1 base, with 13 bases spanning the gap. This CDR3 contains 14 residues. CDR1 is SGHAT and CDR2 is FQNNGV in the germline V gene. CDR3 nucleotides: TGTGCCAGCAAAAACTTCGGAAGGAACACTGAAGCTTTCTTT. Translated, it gives CASKNFGRNTEAFF.

This chain connects TRBV11-3 to TRBJ2-1, with unresolved D. The V gene lost 5 bases and the J gene lost 4 bases, with 15 bases spanning the gap. This CDR3 comprises 15 residues. Germline CDR1 and CDR2: SGHNT and YENEEA. CDR3 nucleotides: TGTGCCAGCAGCCAGCCCCGAGCCTTATACAATGAGCAGTTCTTC. It specifies CASSQPRALYNEQFF.

The chain carries TRBV5-6 and TRBJ1-6; 7 nucleotides match TRBD1. Germline loops: CDR1 SGHDT, CDR2 YYEEEE. V shed 1 base, J shed 10 bases, and the junction held 5 bases outside the gene matches. The CDR3 has 14 residues. The CDR3 reads CASSLNRGWSPLHF. The DNA for the CDR3 is TGTGCCAGCAGCTTGAACAGGGGATGGTCACCCCTCCACTTT. Together with reference TRBV5-6 and TRBJ1-6, the CDR3 gives the full variable domain: DAGVTQSPTHLIKTRGQQVTLRCSPKSGHDTVSWYQQALGQGPQFIFQYYEEEERQRGNFPDRFSGHQFPNYSSELNVNALLLGDSALYLCASSLNRGWSPLHFGNGTRLTVT.

This clonotype was observed many times. The chain carries TRBV2 and TRBJ2-7, with unresolved D. Per the germline V gene, CDR1 is SNHLY and CDR2 is FYNNEI. Trimming removed 2 bases from V and 0 bases from J, with 11 bases in between. The CDR3 extends over 15 amino acids. The CDR3 bases are TGTGCCAGCAGTGAAATCGCTGTAGACTCCTACGAGCAGTACTTC. Translating gives CASSEIAVDSYEQYF.

The DNA of the CDR3 is TGTGCCAGCAGACGGGGGGCGGCCGGGGAGCTGTTTTTT. It yields the protein CASRRGAAGELFF. The chain carries TRBV27 and TRBJ2-2; weak D call: TRBD2 (7 bases). Trimming cost V 6 bases and J 6 bases, with 11 bases left between them. Germline V CDR1 and CDR2: MNHEY, SMNVEV (reference sequence). The CDR3 spans 13 residues.

This clonotype has ten or more counts. V usage is TRBV7-9 and J usage is TRBJ1-1, with D uncertain. Germline V CDR1 and CDR2: SEHNR, FQNEAQ (reference sequence). V was shortened by 0 bases and J by 1 base, with 9 bases between the two germline ends. The CDR3 extends over 15 amino acids. DNA of the CDR3: TGTGCCAGCAGCTTAGCGCTAGTAGGGAACACTGAAGCTTTCTTT. This codes for CASSLALVGNTEAFF. Complete variable domain (other parts from reference TRBV7-9 and TRBJ1-1): DTGVSQNPRHKITKRGQNVTFRCDPISEHNRLYWYRQTLGQGPEFLTYFQNEAQLEKSRLLSDRFSAERPKGSFSTLEIQRTEQGDSAMYLCASSLALVGNTEAFFGQGTRLTVV.

This clonotype came up many times. The CDR3 sequence: CASSLDRNEQYF. The CDR3 nucleotides are TGTGCCAGCAGCTTAGACAGGAACGAGCAGTACTTC. The chain carries TRBV11-2 and TRBJ2-7, with D unresolved. Germline V lookup: CDR1 SGHAT, CDR2 FQNNGV. The V end lost 0 bases, the J end lost 5 bases, and 5 bases lay between the germline ends. This CDR3 is 12 amino acids long.

This clonotype occurred many times. The chain combines TRBV28 with TRBJ1-4; 7 bases align to TRBD1. Looked up from germline, CDR1 is MDHEN and CDR2 is SYDVKM. This CDR3 is built from 14 residues. The trim removed 3 bases at V and 7 bases at J, leaving 5 bases unmatched. CDR3 amino acids: CASSFEGAGEKLFF. The CDR3 DNA follows: TGTGCCAGCAGTTTCGAGGGGGCCGGTGAAAAACTGTTTTTT. The full variable domain, its missing parts supplied by reference TRBV28 and TRBJ1-4, is DVKVTQSSRYLVKRTGEKVFLECVQDMDHENMFWYRQDPGLGLRLIYFSYDVKMKEKGDIPEGYSVSREKKERFSLILESASTNQTSMYLCASSFEGAGEKLFFGSGTQLSVL.

At least ten counts were recorded for this clonotype. This sequence joins TRBV27 and TRBJ2-7, with D perhaps TRBD1 (6 bases). CDR3 length equals 16 residues. Germline CDR1 and CDR2: MNHEY and SMNVEV (reference sequence). V lost 7 bases to trimming and J lost 0 bases, with 19 bases between them. In DNA form, the CDR3 reads TGTGCCAGCACACCGCAGGGGTCGTTTCGCTCCTACGAGCAGTACTTC. The encoded protein is CASTPQGSFRSYEQYF.

V gene TRBV28 combines with J gene TRBJ2-3; D is possibly TRBD1 (5 bases). With 3 bases removed from V and 3 bases from J, the gap between germline ends came to 13 bases. The CDR3 runs to 15 residues. CDR1 is MDHEN, CDR2 SYDVKM, per germline. The CDR3 nucleotides are TGTGCCAGCAGTTTGGGGCTCACCGGGACAGATACGCAGTATTTT. This codes for CASSLGLTGTDTQYF. Combining the CDR3 with reference TRBV28 and TRBJ2-3 gives the whole variable domain DVKVTQSSRYLVKRTGEKVFLECVQDMDHENMFWYRQDPGLGLRLIYFSYDVKMKEKGDIPEGYSVSREKKERFSLILESASTNQTSMYLCASSLGLTGTDTQYFGPGTRLTVL.

The sample holds many counts of this clonotype. The chain joins TRBV11-2 to TRBJ2-5; TRBD2 is a possible D gene (5 bases). V lost 1 base and J 14 bases, leaving 14 bases between the germline ends. This CDR3 spans 12 amino acids. Germline values: CDR1 SGHAT, CDR2 FQNNGV. CDR3 bases: TGTGCCAGCAGCTTAGCCAGCGGTAAATCCTACTTC. Its translation is CASSLASGKSYF.

The rearrangement uses TRBV12-3 or TRBV12-4 and TRBJ2-6, with no clear D. The ends were cut back, 4 bases at V and 0 bases at J, with 13 bases in the middle. The CDR3 runs 17 residues. CDR3 sequence: CASSYGPIFSGANVLTF. CDR3 coding DNA: TGTGCCAGCAGTTACGGACCGATATTCTCTGGGGCCAACGTCCTGACTTTC.

The gene calls are TRBV20-1 and TRBJ2-3; 7 bases fit TRBD1. J lost 1 base, V lost 5 bases, and 9 bases had no gene match. The CDR3 is 15 amino acids. Germline V gene sequence: CDR1 DFQATT, CDR2 SNEGSKA (reference sequence). The CDR3 coding sequence is TGCAGTGCTCACGGGACAGCCAGGCGCACAGATACGCAGTATTTT. Amino acid sequence: CSAHGTARRTDTQYF.

This sequence joins TRBV14 and TRBJ2-7, with 9 bases matching TRBD1. V gave up 4 bases and J gave up 2 bases; unmatched junction bases: 6. The CDR3 has 15 residues. The germline CDR1 and CDR2 sequences are SGHDN and FVKESK. The CDR3 nucleotides are TGTGCCAGCAGCCCCCTTGGGACAGGGACCTACGAGCAGTACTTC. Amino acid sequence: CASSPLGTGTYEQYF.

Only a few counts were recorded for this clonotype. The chain carries TRBV20-1 and TRBJ1-2; D not resolved. The CDR3 spans 11 residues. V dropped 1 base and J dropped 6 bases, with 6 bases sitting between them. Germline assignment: CDR1 DFQATT and CDR2 SNEGSKA (reference sequence). The CDR3 is CSARAGDGYTF. In nucleotides, the CDR3 is TGCAGTGCTAGAGCGGGCGATGGCTACACCTTC.

The table lists this clonotype with many counts. The genes are TRBV28 and TRBJ2-7; TRBD1 matches at 8 bases. Germline trimming cut 7 bases from V and 1 base from J; bases unmatched to any gene: 9. The CDR3 loop spans 15 amino acids. Germline values: CDR1 MDHEN, CDR2 SYDVKM. CDR3 DNA sequence: TGTGCCAGCATCTCCTCCGGGACAGGTTCCTACGAGCAGTACTTC. Its translation: CASISSGTGSYEQYF.

In its sample, this clonotype was seen many times. DNA of the CDR3: TGTGCCACCAGCAGAGAAGTAGGGAATGAGCAGTTCTTC. Encoded protein: CATSREVGNEQFF. The rearrangement joins TRBV15 to TRBJ2-1; no firm D call. This CDR3 spans 13 amino acids. The V and J ends lost 0 bases and 7 bases respectively, with 7 bases between them. CDR1 and CDR2 from the germline V gene are LNHNV and YYDKDF (reference sequence).

This clonotype was found many times. The chain carries TRBV27 and TRBJ2-7, with 15 bases identical to TRBD2. Trimming cost V 4 bases and J 6 bases; bases outside gene matches: 7. CDR3 length: 16 amino acids. Germline lookup yields CDR1 MNHEY and CDR2 SMNVEV (reference sequence). The chain's CDR3 is CASSSGLAGGLGEQYF. The DNA for the CDR3 is TGTGCCAGCAGTTCTGGACTAGCGGGAGGGTTAGGCGAGCAGTACTTC.

This clonotype was seen many times. The chain employs TRBV11-2 and TRBJ2-1; perhaps TRBD2 as D (5 bases). There are 13 residues in the CDR3. Germline CDR1 and CDR2: SGHAT and FQNNGV. V was shortened by 5 bases and J by 8 bases, with 13 bases between the two germline ends. The CDR3 DNA sequence: TGTGCCAGCAGCCCTAGCAGACTCGATGAGCAGTTCTTC. Translation: CASSPSRLDEQFF.

The gene calls are TRBV27 and TRBJ1-2; no clear D gene. The V end lost 5 bases, the J end lost 8 bases, and 18 bases lay between the germline ends. Looked up from germline, CDR1 is MNHEY and CDR2 is SMNVEV (reference sequence). The CDR3 extends over 14 amino acids. CDR3 sequence (DNA): TGTGCCAGCAGTCTCCGGACTCCGTCGGGGGGCTACACCTTC. Translated: CASSLRTPSGGYTF.